Included here is one T cell receptor beta chain sequence, with context. The sample originates from a study of OX40 agonist ivuxolimab in advanced cancers. Whole-study context: With ivuxolimab, an agonistic anti-OX40 (CD134) antibody, patients were treated.

Clones were read by immunoSEQ multiplex PCR, and TCRdb kept only the in-frame ones, dropping some. The table has 40,000 to 60,000 clones, roughly 93% seen once. V shed 4 bases and J shed 7 bases, with 11 bases lying between them. Germline-derived CDR1 and CDR2 are LNHDA and SQIVND (reference sequence). CDR3 length: 12 amino acids. The sequences come from CD4+ or CD8+ T cells sorted from blood, collected in a trial of the OX40 agonist ivuxolimab. This receptor was taken from an adult with an advanced solid tumor such as melanoma, head and neck, liver or kidney cancer. This chain joins TRBV19 and TRBJ2-7; no reliable D call. The CDR3 reads CASSTSGREQYF. As DNA, the CDR3 is TGTGCCAGTAGTACGTCAGGTCGTGAGCAGTACTTC.